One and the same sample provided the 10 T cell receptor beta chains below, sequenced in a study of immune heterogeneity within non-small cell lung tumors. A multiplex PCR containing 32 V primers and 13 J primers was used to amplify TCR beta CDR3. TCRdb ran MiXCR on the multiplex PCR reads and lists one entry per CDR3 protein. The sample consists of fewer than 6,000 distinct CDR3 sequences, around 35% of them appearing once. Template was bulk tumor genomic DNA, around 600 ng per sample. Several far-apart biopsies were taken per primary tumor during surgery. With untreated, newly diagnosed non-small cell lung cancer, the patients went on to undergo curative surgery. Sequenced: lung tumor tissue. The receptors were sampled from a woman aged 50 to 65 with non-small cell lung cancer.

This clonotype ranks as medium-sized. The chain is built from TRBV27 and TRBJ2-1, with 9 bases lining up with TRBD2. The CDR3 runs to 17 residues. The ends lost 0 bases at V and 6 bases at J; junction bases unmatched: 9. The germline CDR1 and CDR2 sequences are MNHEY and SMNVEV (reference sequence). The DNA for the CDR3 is TGTGCCAGCAGTTTATCCTCCGGGACTAGCCGAATCAATGAGCAGTTCTTC. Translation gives CASSLSSGTSRINEQFF.

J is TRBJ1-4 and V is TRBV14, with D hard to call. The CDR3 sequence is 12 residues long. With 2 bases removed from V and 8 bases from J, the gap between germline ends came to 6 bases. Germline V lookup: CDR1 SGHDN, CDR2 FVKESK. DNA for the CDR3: TGTGCCAGCAGCCAAATTGGAGAAAAACTGTTTTTT. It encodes CASSQIGEKLFF.

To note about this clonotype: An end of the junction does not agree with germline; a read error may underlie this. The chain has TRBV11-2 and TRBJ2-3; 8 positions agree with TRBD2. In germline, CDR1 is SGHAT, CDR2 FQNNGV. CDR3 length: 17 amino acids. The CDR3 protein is CGSTLAGGARGTDTQYF. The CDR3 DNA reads TGTGGCAGCACCCTAGCGGGTGGGGCCAGGGGCACAGATACGCAGTATTTT.

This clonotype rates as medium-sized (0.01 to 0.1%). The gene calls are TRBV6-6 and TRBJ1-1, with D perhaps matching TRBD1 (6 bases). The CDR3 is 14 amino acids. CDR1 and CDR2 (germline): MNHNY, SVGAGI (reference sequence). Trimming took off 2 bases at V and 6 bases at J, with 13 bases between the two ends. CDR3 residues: CASSYEGEYAEAFF. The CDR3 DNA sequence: TGTGCCAGCAGTTACGAGGGGGAGTACGCTGAAGCTTTCTTT.

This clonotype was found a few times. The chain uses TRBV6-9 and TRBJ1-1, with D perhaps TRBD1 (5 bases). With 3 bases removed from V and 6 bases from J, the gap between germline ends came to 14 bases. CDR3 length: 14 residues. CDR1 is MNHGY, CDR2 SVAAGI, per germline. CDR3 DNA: TGTGCCAGCAGTTACCCAGGGAAGGACGCTGAAGCTTTCTTT. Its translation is CASSYPGKDAEAFF.

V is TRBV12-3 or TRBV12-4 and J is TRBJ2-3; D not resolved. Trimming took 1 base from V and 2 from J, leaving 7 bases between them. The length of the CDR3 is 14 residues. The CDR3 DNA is TGTGCCAGCAGTTTAGTTTCCGTCACAGATACGCAGTATTTT. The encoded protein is CASSLVSVTDTQYF.

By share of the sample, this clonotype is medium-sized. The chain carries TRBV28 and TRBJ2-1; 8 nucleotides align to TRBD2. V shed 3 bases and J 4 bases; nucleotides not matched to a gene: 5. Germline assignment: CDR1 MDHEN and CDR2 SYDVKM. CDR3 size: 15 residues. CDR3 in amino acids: CASSLRGAVYNEQFF. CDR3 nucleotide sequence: TGTGCCAGCAGTTTGCGGGGGGCGGTTTACAATGAGCAGTTCTTC.

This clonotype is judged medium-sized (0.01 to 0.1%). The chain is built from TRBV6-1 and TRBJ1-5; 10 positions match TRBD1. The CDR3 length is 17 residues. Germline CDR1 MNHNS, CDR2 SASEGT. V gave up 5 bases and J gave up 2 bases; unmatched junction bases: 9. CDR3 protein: CASSYGTGVIGNQPQHF. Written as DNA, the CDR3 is TGTGCCAGCAGTTATGGGACAGGGGTAATTGGCAATCAGCCCCAGCATTTT.

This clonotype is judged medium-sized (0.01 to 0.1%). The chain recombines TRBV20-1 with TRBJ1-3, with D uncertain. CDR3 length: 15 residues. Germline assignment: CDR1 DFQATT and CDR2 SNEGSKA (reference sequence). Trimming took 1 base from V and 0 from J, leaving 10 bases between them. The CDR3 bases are TGCAGTGCTAGAGGACAATCCATCTCTGGAAACACCATATATTTT. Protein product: CSARGQSISGNTIYF.

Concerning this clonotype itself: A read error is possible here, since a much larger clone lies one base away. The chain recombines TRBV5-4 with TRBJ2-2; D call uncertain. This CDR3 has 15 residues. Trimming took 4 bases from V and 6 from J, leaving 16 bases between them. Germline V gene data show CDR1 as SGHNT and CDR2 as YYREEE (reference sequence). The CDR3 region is CASSPREWQAGELFF. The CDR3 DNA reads TGTGCCAGCAGCCCCCGAGAGTGGCAGGCCGGGGAGCTGTTTTTT.